This T cell receptor beta chain was identified in a study of low-dose radiotherapy and immunotherapy resistance in tumors. About the study: Dosing for Cohort 2 consisted of 1 Gy per fraction every two weeks, reaching a total of 13 Gy over 26 weeks. Every two weeks, the protocol called for intravenous cyclophosphamide at 200 mg/m2. It was given one day before each radiation and immunotherapy administration.

Time point here: after trial treatment. Specified treatment: LDRT plus nivolumab, ipilimumab, low-dose cyclophosphamide and aspirin (RACIN trial). Low-dose radiotherapy, low-dose cyclophosphamide, aspirin, ipilimumab and nivolumab were all given to the donors. TRAV- and TRBV-specific primers primed first-strand cDNA, covering alpha and beta chains. For amplifying TCRs, the PCR ran for approximately 18 cycles with Phusion, which was used together with a constant-region primer and the adapter on the V primers. The isolated mRNA underwent amplification through in vitro transcription. TCRdb recomputed calls from the reads with MiXCR, one row per CDR3 protein. The sample has just over 90,000 distinct CDR3 sequences, less than 25% seen once; the top ten hold over 10%. This CDR3 is built from 16 residues. Germline lookup yields CDR1 MGHRA and CDR2 YSYEKL. The ends lost 1 base at V and 7 bases at J; junction bases unmatched: 7.

This clonotype was seen many times. This rearrangement joins TRBV4-1 to TRBJ2-1; 10 bases line up with TRBD2. The TCR comes from a female donor with ovarian cancer. Source: PBMCs, taken after low-dose radiotherapy plus immunotherapy. This CDR3 is CASSQGPSGGANEQFF. CDR3 DNA: TGCGCCAGCAGCCAAGGACCCAGCGGGGGGGCAAATGAGCAGTTCTTC.